The 25 T cell receptor beta chains below come from one sample, sequenced in a study of cytomegalovirus exposure and HLA in healthy donors. Profiled with immunoSEQ multiplex PCR; TCRdb holds only in-frame clones, not every one. The table shows roughly 240,000 clones, with around nine tenths occurring only once. The sample taken for sequencing was PBMCs. Receptors were obtained from a man aged 18 to 30 in good health and CMV-seronegative.

This sequence joins TRBV10-3 and TRBJ2-1, with 11 bases lining up with TRBD2. CDR1 ENHRY and CDR2 SYGVKD come from the germline V gene. The CDR3 runs 16 residues. V lost 0 bases, J lost 3 bases, and 1 base stayed unmatched. The CDR3: CAISESSGGGYNEQFF. In DNA, the CDR3 is TGTGCCATCAGTGAGTCTAGCGGGGGGGGCTACAATGAGCAGTTCTTC.

The genes are TRBV5-8 and TRBJ1-2; D is perhaps TRBD1 (6 bases). The V end lost 4 bases, the J end lost 6 bases, and 16 bases lay between the germline ends. The CDR3 loop spans 14 amino acids. Germline values: CDR1 SGHTS, CDR2 YDEGEE. The CDR3 here is CASSPRGGVDGYTF. In DNA form, the CDR3 reads TGTGCCAGCAGCCCCAGGGGAGGGGTCGATGGCTACACCTTC. Variable domain in full (rest from reference TRBV5-8 and TRBJ1-2): EAGVTQSPTHLIKTRGQQATLRCSPISGHTSVYWYQQALGLGLQFLLWYDEGEERNRGNFPPRFSGRQFPNYSSELNVNALELEDSALYLCASSPRGGVDGYTFGSGTRLTVV.

This chain joins TRBV28 and TRBJ1-6; the match to TRBD1 covers 7 bases. With V trimmed by 6 bases and J by 8 bases, 7 bases remained unmatched. Germline V gene data show CDR1 as MDHEN and CDR2 as SYDVKM. The CDR3 extends over 14 amino acids. The CDR3 DNA reads as TGTGCCAGCAGCCCGCGGACAGGACATTCACCCCTCCACTTT. Its translation: CASSPRTGHSPLHF.

This chain uses TRBV28 with TRBJ1-5, with 9 bases fitting TRBD1. After removal of 9 bases from V and 5 bases from J, the junction contained 5 bases not matched to a gene. This CDR3 is built from 13 residues. Germline-derived CDR1 and CDR2 are MDHEN and SYDVKM. CDR3 sequence: CASEQGADQPQHF. The DNA of the CDR3 is TGTGCCAGTGAACAGGGGGCGGATCAGCCCCAGCATTTT. Drawing the rest from reference TRBV28 and TRBJ1-5, the complete variable domain is DVKVTQSSRYLVKRTGEKVFLECVQDMDHENMFWYRQDPGLGLRLIYFSYDVKMKEKGDIPEGYSVSREKKERFSLILESASTNQTSMYLCASEQGADQPQHFGDGTRLSIL.

The chain carries TRBV18 and TRBJ2-7; no firm D call. Germline values: CDR1 KGHSH, CDR2 LQKENI. V was pared by 1 base and J by 2 bases, with 6 bases between. The CDR3 is 13 amino acids. The CDR3 sequence is CASSPRQTYEQYF. CDR3 sequence (DNA): TGTGCCAGCTCACCACGGCAGACCTACGAGCAGTACTTC.

This chain connects TRBV21-1 to TRBJ1-5; the table's D call, TRBD1, was not checked against the DNA. TRBV21-1 is given as a pseudogene. CDR3 size: 16 residues. In DNA, the CDR3 is TGTGCCAGCAGGAGACACGGCCCAAAGGGCAATCAGCCCCAGCATTTT. This encodes CASRRHGPKGNQPQHF.

The rearrangement joins TRBV7-2 to TRBJ1-5; TRBD1 matches at 9 bases. Losses at the gene ends were 5 bases for V and 9 bases for J; bases not matched to a gene: 8. This CDR3 comprises 14 residues. Germline-derived CDR1 and CDR2 are SGHTA and FQGNSA. The chain's CDR3 is CASSIRQGEAPQHF. CDR3 coding DNA: TGTGCCAGCAGCATTAGACAGGGGGAAGCGCCCCAGCATTTT.

The chain employs TRBV7-2 and TRBJ2-7; tentatively, D is TRBD1 (7 bases). The CDR3 is 15 residues long. Germline V lookup: CDR1 SGHTA, CDR2 FQGNSA. V was trimmed by 3 bases and J by 5 bases, leaving 17 bases between them. The CDR3 DNA follows: TGTGCCAGCAGCTTCCAGACAGGGACTTTCCACGAGCAGTACTTC. Its protein product is CASSFQTGTFHEQYF. The whole variable domain, filled in from reference TRBV7-2 and TRBJ2-7, reads GAGVSQSPSNKVTEKGKDVELRCDPISGHTALYWYRQSLGQGLEFLIYFQGNSAPDKSGLPSDRFSAERTGGSVSTLTIQRTQQEDSAVYLCASSFQTGTFHEQYFGPGTRLTVT.

This chain connects TRBV7-9 to TRBJ2-7, with TRBD1 matching over 9 bases. The germline CDR1 and CDR2 sequences are SEHNR and FQNEAQ (reference sequence). V trimming: 5 bases; J trimming: 2 bases; junction bases outside the gene matches: 10. The CDR3 spans 16 residues. The CDR3 loop reads CASSRTSGTGPYEQYF. The DNA for the CDR3 is TGTGCCAGCAGCAGAACCTCCGGGACAGGGCCCTACGAGCAGTACTTC.

For this clone: One end of the junction varies from germline; a read error may be responsible. The chain joins TRBV11-2 to TRBJ2-5; possibly TRBD2 for D (5 bases). Germline V gene lookup returns CDR1 SGHAT and CDR2 FQNNGV. The CDR3 loop spans 15 amino acids. The DNA for the CDR3 is TGTGCCAGCAGCCTAGATCCCCGGGATCGGGAGACCCAGTACTTC. This encodes CASSLDPRDRETQYF.

The rearrangement links TRBV7-9 to TRBJ1-2; D unresolved. The V gene lost 3 bases and the J gene lost 3 bases, with 8 bases spanning the gap. In germline, CDR1 is SEHNR, CDR2 FQNEAQ (reference sequence). This CDR3 region has 13 residues. The chain's CDR3 is CASSFGGDYGYTF. The CDR3 DNA sequence: TGTGCCAGCAGCTTTGGAGGCGACTATGGCTACACCTTC. The full variable domain, its missing parts supplied by reference TRBV7-9 and TRBJ1-2, is DTGVSQNPRHKITKRGQNVTFRCDPISEHNRLYWYRQTLGQGPEFLTYFQNEAQLEKSRLLSDRFSAERPKGSFSTLEIQRTEQGDSAMYLCASSFGGDYGYTFGSGTRLTVV.

The chain is built from TRBV10-3 and TRBJ1-5; 9 bases map to TRBD1. After removal of 0 bases from V and 6 bases from J, the junction contained 9 bases not matched to a gene. The CDR3 is 17 residues long. Germline V gene lookup returns CDR1 ENHRY and CDR2 SYGVKD. In DNA form, the CDR3 reads TGTGCCATCAGTGAGTCGGGTGGGACAGGGTTCTTTCAGCCCCAGCATTTT. Translating gives CAISESGGTGFFQPQHF.

The genes are TRBV28 and TRBJ1-2, with no clear D. The CDR3 contains 14 residues. Germline V gives CDR1 MDHEN, CDR2 SYDVKM. The V gene lost 1 base and the J gene lost 3 bases, with 9 bases spanning the gap. The CDR3 nucleotides are TGTGCCAGCAGTTTATTGTGGCAGGACTATGGCTACACCTTC. Amino acid sequence: CASSLLWQDYGYTF.

The V call is TRBV28, the J call TRBJ2-2, with 7 bases identical to TRBD2. This CDR3 contains 15 residues. Trimming cost V 7 bases and J 7 bases; bases outside gene matches: 12. From germline, CDR1 is MDHEN and CDR2 SYDVKM. The CDR3, as DNA: TGTGCCAGCATTGACGGAGGGAGGGCCATCGGGGAGCTGTTTTTT. It translates to CASIDGGRAIGELFF. Combining the CDR3 with reference TRBV28 and TRBJ2-2 gives the whole variable domain DVKVTQSSRYLVKRTGEKVFLECVQDMDHENMFWYRQDPGLGLRLIYFSYDVKMKEKGDIPEGYSVSREKKERFSLILESASTNQTSMYLCASIDGGRAIGELFFGEGSRLTVL.

The chain couples TRBV29-1 to TRBJ2-7; a weak D match, TRBD2 (6 bases). The CDR3 extends over 13 amino acids. Trimming pared 5 bases from V and 1 base from J, leaving 12 bases between. Looked up from germline, CDR1 is SQVTM and CDR2 is ANQGSEA. This chain's CDR3 is CSVRRDLSYEQYF. Here the CDR3 DNA reads TGCAGCGTTCGGCGGGACCTTTCCTACGAGCAGTACTTC.

The chain links TRBV6-1 to TRBJ2-5; D unresolved. The CDR3 is made up of 15 amino acids. The germline V gene has CDR1 MNHNS and CDR2 SASEGT. V was shortened by 2 bases and J by 4 bases, with 14 bases between the two germline ends. This CDR3 is CASSEIRSPRETQYF. CDR3 DNA sequence: TGTGCCAGCAGTGAAATTCGGTCACCCCGAGAGACCCAGTACTTC.

V is TRBV15 and J is TRBJ2-1, with 8 bases that match TRBD2. V lost 1 base to trimming and J lost 6 bases; unmatched junction nucleotides: 5. The CDR3 spans 15 residues. The V gene's germline CDR1 is LNHNV and CDR2 YYDKDF (reference sequence). The CDR3 loop reads CATSRGGAGGNEQFF. The CDR3 DNA reads TGTGCCACCAGCAGAGGAGGGGCGGGGGGCAATGAGCAGTTCTTC.

The chain employs TRBV19 and TRBJ2-2; no reliable D call. CDR1 and CDR2 from the germline V gene are LNHDA and SQIVND (reference sequence). The CDR3 contains 14 residues. V was cut by 1 base and J by 6 bases, with 9 bases left in between. The CDR3 bases are TGTGCCAGTAGTATAGCTCCATCGGCCGGGGAGCTGTTTTTT. Translation: CASSIAPSAGELFF. Together with reference TRBV19 and TRBJ2-2, the CDR3 gives the full variable domain: DGGITQSPKYLFRKEGQNVTLSCEQNLNHDAMYWYRQDPGQGLRLIYYSQIVNDFQKGDIAEGYSVSREKKESFPLTVTSAQKNPTAFYLCASSIAPSAGELFFGEGSRLTVL.

The CDR3 DNA follows: TGTGCCAGCAGCTTAGACAGGGCCCTTGAAGGCTACACCTTC. Its protein is CASSLDRALEGYTF. V usage is TRBV7-2 and J usage is TRBJ1-2; D may be TRBD1 (6 bases). The CDR3 spans 14 residues. Germline V gene data show CDR1 as SGHTA and CDR2 as FQGNSA. The V and J ends lost 1 base and 8 bases respectively, with 14 bases between them.

The rearrangement links TRBV29-1 to TRBJ2-1; 7 bases match TRBD2. V lost 4 bases, J lost 0 bases, and 6 bases stayed unmatched. The CDR3 has 15 residues. In germline, CDR1 is SQVTM, CDR2 ANQGSEA. CDR3: CSVVASGRSYNEQFF. The CDR3 DNA follows: TGCAGCGTTGTCGCTAGCGGCCGCTCCTACAATGAGCAGTTCTTC.

The chain is built from TRBV28 and TRBJ1-6, with TRBD1 identical over 8 bases. The CDR3 totals 13 residues. Germline V gene lookup returns CDR1 MDHEN and CDR2 SYDVKM. J was trimmed by 10 bases and V by 5 bases; bases with no gene match: 4. DNA for the CDR3: TGTGCCAGCAGTCCAGGGGGCCGGTCACCCCTCCACTTT. As protein: CASSPGGRSPLHF.

In its sample, this clone was seen a few times. The CDR3 sequence: CASSRHRTIGGELFF. The CDR3 region has the DNA TGCGCCAGCAGCCGACATCGGACTATCGGCGGGGAGCTGTTTTTT. The chain uses TRBV4-3 and TRBJ2-2, with D maybe TRBD2 (6 bases). With 4 bases removed from V and 7 bases from J, the gap between germline ends came to 16 bases. The germline gives CDR1 LGHNA, CDR2 YSLEER. The CDR3 length is 15 residues.

The chain links TRBV28 to TRBJ2-7; D is unclear. V was shortened by 5 bases and J by 2 bases, with 13 bases between the two germline ends. CDR1 and CDR2 (germline): MDHEN, SYDVKM. The CDR3 length is 14 residues. CDR3 DNA: TGTGCCAGCAGTCCTCGTACCCTACCCTACGAGCAGTACTTC. Translating it yields CASSPRTLPYEQYF. Full variable domain (outside the CDR3, taken from reference TRBV28 and TRBJ2-7): DVKVTQSSRYLVKRTGEKVFLECVQDMDHENMFWYRQDPGLGLRLIYFSYDVKMKEKGDIPEGYSVSREKKERFSLILESASTNQTSMYLCASSPRTLPYEQYFGPGTRLTVT.

Only one count was recorded for this clone. The rearrangement uses TRBV9 and TRBJ1-4; 9 positions agree with TRBD1. Germline assignment: CDR1 SGDLS and CDR2 YYNGEE. With V trimmed by 3 bases and J by 6 bases, 3 bases remained unmatched. The CDR3 totals 14 residues. DNA of the CDR3: TGTGCCAGCAGCGGCCGGGACAGGGATGAAAAACTGTTTTTT. Protein: CASSGRDRDEKLFF. Using reference TRBV9 and TRBJ1-4 for the parts outside the CDR3, the full variable domain is DSGVTQTPKHLITATGQRVTLRCSPRSGDLSVYWYQQSLDQGLQFLIQYYNGEERAKGNILERFSAQQFPDLHSELNLSSLELGDSALYFCASSGRDRDEKLFFGSGTQLSVL.

The rearrangement uses TRBV9 and TRBJ1-2, with TRBD1 identical over 7 bases. This CDR3 spans 15 amino acids. The J segment lost 7 bases and the V segment lost 0 bases, leaving 9 bases of the junction unmatched. Germline lookup yields CDR1 SGDLS and CDR2 YYNGEE. The CDR3 bases are TGTGCCAGCAGCGTAGAAGGAGGGGGCGCTCGTGGCTACACCTTC. Translated: CASSVEGGGARGYTF. The full variable domain, completed using reference TRBV9 and TRBJ1-2, is DSGVTQTPKHLITATGQRVTLRCSPRSGDLSVYWYQQSLDQGLQFLIQYYNGEERAKGNILERFSAQQFPDLHSELNLSSLELGDSALYFCASSVEGGGARGYTFGSGTRLTVV.